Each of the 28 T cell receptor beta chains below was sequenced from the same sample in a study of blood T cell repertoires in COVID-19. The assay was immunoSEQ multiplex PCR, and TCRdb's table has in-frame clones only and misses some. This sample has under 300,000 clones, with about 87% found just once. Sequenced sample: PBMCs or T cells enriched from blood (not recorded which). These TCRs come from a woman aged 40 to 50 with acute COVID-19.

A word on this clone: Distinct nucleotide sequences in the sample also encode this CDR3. In nucleotides, the CDR3 is TGCGCCAGCAGCCCCCGACAGGGGGGGTATGGCTACACCTTC. Translating it yields CASSPRQGGYGYTF. The rearrangement links TRBV5-1 to TRBJ1-2, with 9 bases identical to TRBD1. The CDR3 is 14 amino acids. Looked up from germline, CDR1 is SGHRS and CDR2 is YFSETQ. The trim removed 4 bases at V and 5 bases at J, leaving 6 bases unmatched.

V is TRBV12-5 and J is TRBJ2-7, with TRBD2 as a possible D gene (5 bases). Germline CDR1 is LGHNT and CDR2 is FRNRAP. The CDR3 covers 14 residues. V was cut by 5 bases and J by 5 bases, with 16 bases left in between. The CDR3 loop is CASGIGRGRDEQYF. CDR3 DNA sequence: TGTGCTAGTGGTATAGGCCGGGGAAGGGACGAGCAGTACTTC.

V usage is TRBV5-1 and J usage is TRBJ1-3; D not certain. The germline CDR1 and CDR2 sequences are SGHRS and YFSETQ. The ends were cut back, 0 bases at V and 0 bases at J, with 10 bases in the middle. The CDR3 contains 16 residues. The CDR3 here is CASSLGLQSSGNTIYF. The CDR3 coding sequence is TGCGCCAGCAGCTTGGGGCTACAGAGCTCTGGAAACACCATATATTTT.

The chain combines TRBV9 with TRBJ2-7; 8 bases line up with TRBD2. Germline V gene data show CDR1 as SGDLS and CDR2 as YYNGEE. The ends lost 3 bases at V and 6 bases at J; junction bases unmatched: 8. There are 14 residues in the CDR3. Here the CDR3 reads CASSGSGARGEQYF. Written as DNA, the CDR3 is TGTGCCAGCAGCGGTAGCGGGGCTCGGGGCGAGCAGTACTTC.

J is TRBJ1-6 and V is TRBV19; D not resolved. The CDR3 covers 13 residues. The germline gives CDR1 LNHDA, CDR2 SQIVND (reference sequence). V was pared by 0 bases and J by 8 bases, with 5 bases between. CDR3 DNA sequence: TGTGCCAGTAGTATAGATCGAGATTCACCCCTCCACTTT. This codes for CASSIDRDSPLHF.

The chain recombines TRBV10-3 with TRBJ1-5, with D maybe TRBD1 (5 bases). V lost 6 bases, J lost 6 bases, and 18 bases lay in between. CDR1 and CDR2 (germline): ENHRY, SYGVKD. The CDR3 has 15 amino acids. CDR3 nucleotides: TGTGCCATCAGCCAGGGACTCGAACCCGCTCAGCCCCAGCATTTT. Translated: CAISQGLEPAQPQHF.

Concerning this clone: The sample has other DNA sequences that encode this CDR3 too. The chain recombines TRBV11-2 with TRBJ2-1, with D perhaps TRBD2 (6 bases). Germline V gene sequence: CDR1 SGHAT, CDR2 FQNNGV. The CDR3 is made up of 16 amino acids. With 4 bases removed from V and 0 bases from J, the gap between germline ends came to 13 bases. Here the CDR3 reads CASSSPRGSSYNEQFF. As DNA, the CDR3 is TGTGCCAGCAGCTCTCCTCGGGGGAGCTCCTACAATGAGCAGTTCTTC.

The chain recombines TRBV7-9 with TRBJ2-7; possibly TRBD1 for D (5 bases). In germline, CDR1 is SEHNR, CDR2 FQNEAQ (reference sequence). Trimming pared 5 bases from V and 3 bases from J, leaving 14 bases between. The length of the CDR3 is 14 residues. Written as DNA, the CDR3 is TGTGCCAGCAGCCCCAGGGCGTCAGACTACGAGCAGTACTTC. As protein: CASSPRASDYEQYF.

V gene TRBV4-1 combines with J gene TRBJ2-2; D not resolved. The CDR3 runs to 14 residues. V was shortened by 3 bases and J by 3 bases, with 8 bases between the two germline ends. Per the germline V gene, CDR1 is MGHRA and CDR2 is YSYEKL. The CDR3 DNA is TGCGCCAGCAGCCATAGTTTATACACCGGGGAGCTGTTTTTT. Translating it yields CASSHSLYTGELFF.

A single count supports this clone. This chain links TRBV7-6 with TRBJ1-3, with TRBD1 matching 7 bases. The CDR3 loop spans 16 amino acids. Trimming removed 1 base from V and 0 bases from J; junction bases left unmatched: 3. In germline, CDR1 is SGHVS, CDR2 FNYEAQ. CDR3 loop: CASSLGQGHSGNTIYF. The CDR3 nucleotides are TGTGCCAGCAGCTTAGGACAGGGCCACTCTGGAAACACCATATATTTT.

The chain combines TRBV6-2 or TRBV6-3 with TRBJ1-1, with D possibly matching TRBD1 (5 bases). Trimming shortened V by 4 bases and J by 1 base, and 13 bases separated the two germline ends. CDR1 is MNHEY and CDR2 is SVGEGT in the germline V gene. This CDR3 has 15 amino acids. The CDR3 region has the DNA TGTGCCAGCAGTTCTGTAAGGGGCCCGAACACTGAAGCTTTCTTT. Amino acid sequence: CASSSVRGPNTEAFF.

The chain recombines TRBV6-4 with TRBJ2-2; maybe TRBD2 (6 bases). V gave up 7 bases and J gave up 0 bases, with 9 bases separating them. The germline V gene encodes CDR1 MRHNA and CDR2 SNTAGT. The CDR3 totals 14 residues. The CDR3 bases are TGTGCCAGCAAAGCGGGCGCGAACACCGGGGAGCTGTTTTTT. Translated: CASKAGANTGELFF.

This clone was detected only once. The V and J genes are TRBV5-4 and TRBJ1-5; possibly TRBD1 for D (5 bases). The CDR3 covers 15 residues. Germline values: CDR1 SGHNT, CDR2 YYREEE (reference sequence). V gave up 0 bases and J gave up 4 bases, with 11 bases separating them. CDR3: CASSLAPGTNQPQHF. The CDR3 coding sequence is TGTGCCAGCAGCTTGGCGCCAGGGACTAATCAGCCCCAGCATTTT. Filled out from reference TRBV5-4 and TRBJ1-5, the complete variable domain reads ETGVTQSPTHLIKTRGQQVTLRCSSQSGHNTVSWYQQALGQGPQFIFQYYREEENGRGNFPPRFSGLQFPNYSSELNVNALELDDSALYLCASSLAPGTNQPQHFGDGTRLSIL.

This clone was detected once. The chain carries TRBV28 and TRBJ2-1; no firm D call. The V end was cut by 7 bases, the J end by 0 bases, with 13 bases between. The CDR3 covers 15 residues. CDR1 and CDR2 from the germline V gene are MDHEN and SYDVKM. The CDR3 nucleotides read TGTGCCAGCATCCCGTCCTCCCGCTCCTACAATGAGCAGTTCTTC. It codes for CASIPSSRSYNEQFF.

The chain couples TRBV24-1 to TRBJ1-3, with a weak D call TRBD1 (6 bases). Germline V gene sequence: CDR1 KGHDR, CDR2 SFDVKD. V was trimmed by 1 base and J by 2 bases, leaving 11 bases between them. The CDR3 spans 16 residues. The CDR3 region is CATSDLGGGAGNTIYF. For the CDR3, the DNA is TGTGCCACCAGTGATTTAGGGGGGGGCGCTGGAAACACCATATATTTT.

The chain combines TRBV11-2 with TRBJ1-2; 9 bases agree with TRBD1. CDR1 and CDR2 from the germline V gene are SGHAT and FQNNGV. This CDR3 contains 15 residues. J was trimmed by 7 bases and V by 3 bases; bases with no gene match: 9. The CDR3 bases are TGTGCCAGCAGCTTGGGAGGACAGGGGAGGGGTGGCTACACCTTC. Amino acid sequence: CASSLGGQGRGGYTF.

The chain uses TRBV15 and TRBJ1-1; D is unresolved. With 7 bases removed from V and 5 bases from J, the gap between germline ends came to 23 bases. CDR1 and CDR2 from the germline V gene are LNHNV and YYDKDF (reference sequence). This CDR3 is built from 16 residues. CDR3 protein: CATTPQSTRGRTEAFF. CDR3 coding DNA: TGTGCCACCACCCCCCAGAGCACCCGCGGGAGGACTGAAGCTTTCTTT.

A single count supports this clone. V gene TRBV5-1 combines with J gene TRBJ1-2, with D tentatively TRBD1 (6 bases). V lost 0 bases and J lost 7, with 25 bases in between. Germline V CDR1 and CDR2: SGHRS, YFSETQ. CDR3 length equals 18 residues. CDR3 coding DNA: TGCGCCAGCAGCTTGGAATTGGAGCAGGGCCAAACCAGGGGTGGCTACACCTTC. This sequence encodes CASSLELEQGQTRGGYTF. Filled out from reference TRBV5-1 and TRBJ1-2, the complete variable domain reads KAGVTQTPRYLIKTRGQQVTLSCSPISGHRSVSWYQQTPGQGLQFLFEYFSETQRNKGNFPGRFSGRQFSNSRSEMNVSTLELGDSALYLCASSLELEQGQTRGGYTFGSGTRLTVV.

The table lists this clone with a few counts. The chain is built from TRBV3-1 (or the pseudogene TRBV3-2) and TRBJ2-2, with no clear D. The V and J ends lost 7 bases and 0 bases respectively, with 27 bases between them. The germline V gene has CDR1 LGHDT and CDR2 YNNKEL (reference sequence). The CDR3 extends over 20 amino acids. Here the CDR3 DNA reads TGTGCCAGCAACCGGAAAACCCCCCGGGTACTACTTTCGAACACCGGGGAGCTGTTTTTT. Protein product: CASNRKTPRVLLSNTGELFF.

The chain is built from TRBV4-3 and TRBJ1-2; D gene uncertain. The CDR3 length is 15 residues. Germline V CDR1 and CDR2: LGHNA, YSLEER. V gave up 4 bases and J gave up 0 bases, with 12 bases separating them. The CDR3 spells CASSPSAASNYGYTF. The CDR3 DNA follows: TGCGCCAGCAGCCCCAGTGCGGCCTCTAACTATGGCTACACCTTC.

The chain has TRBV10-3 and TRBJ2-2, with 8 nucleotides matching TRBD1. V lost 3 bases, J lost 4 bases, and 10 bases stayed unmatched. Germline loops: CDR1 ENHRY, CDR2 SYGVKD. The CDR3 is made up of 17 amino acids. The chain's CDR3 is CAISDVGRTGFTGELFF. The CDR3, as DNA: TGTGCCATCAGTGATGTGGGGAGGACAGGGTTCACCGGGGAGCTGTTTTTT.

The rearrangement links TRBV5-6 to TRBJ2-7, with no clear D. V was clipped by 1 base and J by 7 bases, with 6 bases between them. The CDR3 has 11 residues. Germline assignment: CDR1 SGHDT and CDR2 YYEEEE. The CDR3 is CASSLLGEQYF. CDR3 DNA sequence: TGTGCCAGCAGCTTGCTCGGGGAGCAGTACTTC.

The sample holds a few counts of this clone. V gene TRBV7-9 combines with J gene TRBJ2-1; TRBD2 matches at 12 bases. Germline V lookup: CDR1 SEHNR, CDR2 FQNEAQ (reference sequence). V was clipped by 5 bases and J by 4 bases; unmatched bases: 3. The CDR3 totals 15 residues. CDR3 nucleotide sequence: TGTGCCAGCAGCCCAGGGACTAGCGGGTACAATGAGCAGTTCTTC. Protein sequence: CASSPGTSGYNEQFF.

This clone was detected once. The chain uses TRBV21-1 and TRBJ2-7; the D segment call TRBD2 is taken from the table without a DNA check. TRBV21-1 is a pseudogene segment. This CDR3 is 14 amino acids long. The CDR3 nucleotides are TGTGCCAGCATCAAAAGCGGGCAATCCTACGAGCAGTACGTC. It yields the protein CASIKSGQSYEQYV.

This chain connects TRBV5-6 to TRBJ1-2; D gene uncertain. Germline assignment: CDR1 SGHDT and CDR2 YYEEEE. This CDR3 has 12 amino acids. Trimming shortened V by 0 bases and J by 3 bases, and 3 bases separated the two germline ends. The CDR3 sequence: CASSLGDYGYTF. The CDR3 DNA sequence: TGTGCCAGCAGCTTGGGCGACTATGGCTACACCTTC. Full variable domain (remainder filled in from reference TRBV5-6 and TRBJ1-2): DAGVTQSPTHLIKTRGQQVTLRCSPKSGHDTVSWYQQALGQGPQFIFQYYEEEERQRGNFPDRFSGHQFPNYSSELNVNALLLGDSALYLCASSLGDYGYTFGSGTRLTVV.

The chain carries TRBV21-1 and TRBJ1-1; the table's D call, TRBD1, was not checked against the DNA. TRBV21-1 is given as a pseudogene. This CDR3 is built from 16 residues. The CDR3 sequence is CASSKEEGTGATEAFF. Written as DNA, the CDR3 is TGTGCCAGCAGCAAAGAAGAGGGGACAGGGGCCACTGAAGCTTTCTTT.

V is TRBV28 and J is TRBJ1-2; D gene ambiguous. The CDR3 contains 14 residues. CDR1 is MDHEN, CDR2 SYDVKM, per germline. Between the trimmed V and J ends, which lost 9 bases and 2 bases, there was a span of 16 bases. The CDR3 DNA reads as TGTGCCAGTACGGCGGGTAGAAGAAACTATGGCTACACCTTC. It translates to CASTAGRRNYGYTF.

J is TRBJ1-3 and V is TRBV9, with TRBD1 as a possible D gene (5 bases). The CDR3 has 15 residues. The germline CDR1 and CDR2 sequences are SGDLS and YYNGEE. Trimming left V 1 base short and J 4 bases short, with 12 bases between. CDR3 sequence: CASSVRPDSGNTIYF. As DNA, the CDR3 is TGTGCCAGCAGCGTAAGACCTGACAGCGGAAACACCATATATTTT.